This T cell receptor beta chain appears in the sequencing data of a study of blood T cell repertoires in COVID-19. Study-level background: The samples span acute and convalescent COVID-19 from the United States, Italy and Spain. In each case, the material was cDNA or gDNA derived from T cells, B-cell-depleted T cells, or PBMCs.

The CDR3 is 15 amino acids. The trim removed 6 bases at V and 3 bases at J, leaving 8 bases unmatched. Germline CDR1 reads MNHEY; CDR2 reads SVGAGI. In the source study's methods: It was from reference gene primer amplification that nucleated cell counts were estimated. The assay was immunoSEQ multiplex PCR, and TCRdb's table has in-frame clones only and misses some. The V and J calls and clone size were taken over from that table, and D and trimming were inferred from the DNA. The table lists 200,000 to 250,000 clones, around 80% of them singletons. The sequence was obtained from a human donor in a cohort sampled during active COVID-19. J is TRBJ1-2 and V is TRBV6-5; 9 positions match TRBD1. The material sequenced was peripheral blood. CDR3 sequence reads: CASRDSGTGYYGYTF. The CDR3 DNA reads as TGTGCCAGCAGGGATTCGGGGACAGGGTACTATGGCTACACCTTC.